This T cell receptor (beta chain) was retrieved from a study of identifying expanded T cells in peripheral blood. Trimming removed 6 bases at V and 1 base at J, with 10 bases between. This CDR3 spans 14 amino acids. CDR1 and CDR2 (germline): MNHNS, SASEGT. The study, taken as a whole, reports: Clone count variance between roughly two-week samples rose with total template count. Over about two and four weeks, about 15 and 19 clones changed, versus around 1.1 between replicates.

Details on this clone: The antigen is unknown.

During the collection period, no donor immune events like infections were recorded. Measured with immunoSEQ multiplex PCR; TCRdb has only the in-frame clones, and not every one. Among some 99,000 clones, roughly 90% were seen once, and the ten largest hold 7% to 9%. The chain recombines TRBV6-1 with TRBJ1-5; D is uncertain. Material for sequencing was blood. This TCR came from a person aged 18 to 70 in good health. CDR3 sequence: CASRIVESNQPQHF. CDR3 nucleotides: TGTGCCAGCAGGATTGTGGAGAGCAATCAGCCCCAGCATTTT.